These 8 T cell receptor beta chains were sequenced from one sample in a study of identical twins. TCRdb reprocessed the 5' RACE reads via MiXCR and lists one record per CDR3 protein. The sample consists of under 250,000 distinct CDR3 sequences, approximately 7.3% of them appearing once. The data were also submitted as part of a second study, on yellow fever vaccine responses in identical twins.

The sample taken for sequencing was CD8+ T cells sorted from blood. Receptor source: a young woman in good health.

This clonotype came up many times. V and J are TRBV2 and TRBJ2-1, with 12 bases that match TRBD2. In germline, CDR1 is SNHLY, CDR2 FYNNEI. J gave up 5 bases and V 3 bases, and 8 bases lay outside the gene matches. CDR3 size: 17 residues. The CDR3 DNA is TGTGCCAGCAGTGACTCGGCTAGCGGGAGGGCCCACAATGAGCAGTTCTTC. Amino acids: CASSDSASGRAHNEQFF.

In this sample, this clonotype turned up many times. CDR3 DNA sequence: TGTGCCAGCAGCTTACCAGGGACAGATACGCAGTATTTT. This codes for CASSLPGTDTQYF. The chain links TRBV11-2 to TRBJ2-3, with D possibly being TRBD1 (5 bases). The CDR3 totals 13 residues. V was pared by 2 bases and J by 3 bases, with 6 bases between. Looked up from germline, CDR1 is SGHAT and CDR2 is FQNNGV.

This clonotype was counted ten times or more. The rearrangement links TRBV12-3 or TRBV12-4 to TRBJ2-7; 7 bases line up with TRBD1. The trim removed 6 bases at V and 3 bases at J, leaving 5 bases unmatched. The CDR3 is 13 residues long. The CDR3 nucleotides read TGTGCCAGCAGAGTCCGGGACAGCTACGAGCAGTACTTC. This gives the protein CASRVRDSYEQYF.

This clonotype was seen at least ten times. V usage is TRBV5-1 and J usage is TRBJ2-7; 10 bases match TRBD1. Germline trimming cut 9 bases from V and 8 bases from J; bases unmatched to any gene: 17. The length of the CDR3 is 15 residues. Germline CDR1 reads SGHRS; CDR2 reads YFSETQ. CDR3 nucleotides: TGCGCCAACGCCTTTGGGGGACAGGGGATGTCACAGCAGTACTTC. Amino acids: CANAFGGQGMSQQYF.

This clonotype was seen at least ten times. The rearrangement joins TRBV5-1 to TRBJ2-1; 7 bases line up with TRBD2. The CDR3 is 16 amino acids. V dropped 0 bases and J dropped 7; count of bases not matched to a gene: 10. Germline V gene lookup returns CDR1 SGHRS and CDR2 YFSETQ. Here the CDR3 reads CASSLEAGPRRNEQFF. As DNA, the CDR3 is TGCGCCAGCAGCTTGGAAGCGGGGCCCCGGAGGAATGAGCAGTTCTTC.

This clonotype was detected ten times or more. The rearrangement joins TRBV29-1 to TRBJ1-2; possible D gene TRBD1, 5 bases. The CDR3 covers 11 residues. V lost 5 bases to trimming and J lost 3 bases, with 7 bases between them. CDR1 and CDR2 from the germline V gene are SQVTM and ANQGSEA. The CDR3 loop is CSVPGHYGYTF. The CDR3 DNA sequence: TGCAGCGTTCCAGGGCACTATGGCTACACCTTC.

This clonotype was counted only a few times. The chain has TRBV20-1 and TRBJ2-1; 10 bases line up with TRBD2. This CDR3 has 15 residues. The germline gives CDR1 DFQATT, CDR2 SNEGSKA (reference sequence). V trimming: 4 bases; J trimming: 6 bases; junction bases outside the gene matches: 9. The CDR3 reads CSAKGLAGDGNEQFF. In DNA form, the CDR3 reads TGCAGTGCTAAAGGTCTAGCGGGAGATGGCAATGAGCAGTTCTTC.

There are a few counts of this clonotype. The J gene is TRBJ2-5, the V gene TRBV28; D is unresolved. V lost 5 bases and J lost 5, with 12 bases in between. Germline V gene sequence: CDR1 MDHEN, CDR2 SYDVKM. The CDR3 contains 13 residues. CDR3 loop: CASSPDLSETQYF. The CDR3 DNA reads as TGTGCCAGCAGTCCCGATTTGTCGGAGACCCAGTACTTC.